This record looks at one TCR beta chain sequence and its context. This specimen includes other DNA sequences encoding the same CDR3. As handled by the study authors: Quantification of nucleated cells was approximated via reference gene primer amplification. Using immunoSEQ multiplex PCR, the repertoire was profiled, and TCRdb retains in-frame clones only, with some absent. V, J and clone size are those of that table, while D and trimming were read from the DNA. The data contain over 150,000 clones, about 87% of them seen just once; the ten biggest clones take up roughly 0.53%. The sample is drawn from a study of blood T cell repertoires in COVID-19. About the study: The United States, Italy and Spain supplied acute and convalescent COVID-19 samples. In each case, the material was cDNA or gDNA derived from T cells, B-cell-depleted T cells, or PBMCs.

The CDR3 contains 13 residues. Trimming removed 6 bases at V and 1 base at J, with 10 bases between. CDR1 is MNHEY and CDR2 is SVGAGI in the germline V gene. The chain employs TRBV6-5 and TRBJ2-7; TRBD1 might be the D (5 bases). The sample comprised peripheral blood. The TCR was taken from a man in his fifties or sixties with COVID-19, enrolled during active disease. CDR3 amino acids: CASRRTGSYEQYF. In DNA, the CDR3 is TGTGCCAGCAGGAGAACAGGTTCCTACGAGCAGTACTTC.